These 28 T cell receptor beta chains were sequenced from one sample in a study of cytomegalovirus exposure and HLA in healthy donors. Primers for the PCR totalled 60 Vbeta and 13 Jbeta. Only in-frame clones appear in the TCRdb table, and some are missing; sequencing was by immunoSEQ multiplex PCR. The sample records around 190,000 clones, about 85% being singletons. Sequencing was done on a sample of PBMCs. The receptors come from a boy younger than 10 in good health and CMV-seronegative.

J is TRBJ2-1 and V is TRBV4-1, with D possibly TRBD2 on 6 matching bases. This CDR3 region has 12 residues. V was trimmed by 4 bases and J by 8 bases, leaving 9 bases between them. Germline V lookup: CDR1 MGHRA, CDR2 YSYEKL. This CDR3 is CASSPRLDEQFF. CDR3 sequence (DNA): TGCGCCAGCAGCCCTAGACTAGATGAGCAGTTCTTC.

The gene calls are TRBV5-1 and TRBJ1-2, with TRBD1 matching 10 bases. The CDR3 is 15 amino acids. V was clipped by 0 bases and J by 3 bases; unmatched bases: 2. The germline V gene encodes CDR1 SGHRS and CDR2 YFSETQ. This CDR3 is CASSLGGTGDYGYTF. In nucleotides, the CDR3 is TGCGCCAGCAGCTTGGGAGGGACAGGGGACTATGGCTACACCTTC.

This clone was observed a few times. This chain uses TRBV10-2 with TRBJ1-4, with D unresolved. There are 14 residues in the CDR3. Per the germline V gene, CDR1 is WSHSY and CDR2 is SAAADI. With 3 bases removed from V and 8 bases from J, the gap between germline ends came to 13 bases. CDR3 nucleotides: TGCGCCAGCAGTGATGGGGAGGCGGACGAAAAACTGTTTTTT. Translated, it gives CASSDGEADEKLFF.

The V call is TRBV19, the J call TRBJ2-1; tentatively, D is TRBD2 (6 bases). Germline V gene lookup returns CDR1 LNHDA and CDR2 SQIVND (reference sequence). V dropped 5 bases and J dropped 9 bases, with 11 bases sitting between them. CDR3 size: 12 residues. As DNA, the CDR3 is TGTGCCAGTAGTCCGTACGGGAGTGAGCAGTTCTTC. It encodes CASSPYGSEQFF.

V is TRBV30 and J is TRBJ2-5, with TRBD1 matching over 7 bases. The CDR3 runs to 15 residues. In germline, CDR1 is GTSNPN, CDR2 SVGIG (reference sequence). Trimming removed 3 bases from V and 3 bases from J; junction bases left unmatched: 10. The CDR3 region has the DNA TGTGCCTGGAGCGTTCCCGACAGGGTAAAAGAGACCCAGTACTTC. Translating it yields CAWSVPDRVKETQYF.

V usage is TRBV29-1 and J usage is TRBJ2-1, with 12 bases identical to TRBD2. The CDR3 length is 15 residues. Trimming cost V 5 bases and J 3 bases; bases outside gene matches: 5. In germline, CDR1 is SQVTM, CDR2 ANQGSEA. The CDR3: CSVPTSGGYYNEQFF. The CDR3 DNA reads as TGCAGCGTTCCCACTAGCGGGGGGTACTACAATGAGCAGTTCTTC.

This chain uses TRBV28 with TRBJ1-5; D gene ambiguous. CDR1 is MDHEN and CDR2 is SYDVKM in the germline V gene. V was pared by 2 bases and J by 3 bases, with 17 bases between. This CDR3 spans 17 amino acids. The CDR3 sequence: CASSLAGVLGYNQPQHF. In nucleotides, the CDR3 is TGTGCCAGCAGTTTAGCTGGCGTGCTGGGCTACAATCAGCCCCAGCATTTT.

This clone was observed a few times. The CDR3 here is CASSIPIGGTNEKLFF. The CDR3 coding sequence is TGTGCCAGTAGTATCCCCATCGGGGGAACTAATGAAAAACTGTTTTTT. The chain couples TRBV19 to TRBJ1-4; TRBD1 might be the D (5 bases). There are 16 residues in the CDR3. Germline CDR1 and CDR2: LNHDA and SQIVND (reference sequence). Trimming left V 3 bases short and J 1 base short, with 12 bases between. The complete variable domain, with remaining parts taken from reference TRBV19 and TRBJ1-4, reads DGGITQSPKYLFRKEGQNVTLSCEQNLNHDAMYWYRQDPGQGLRLIYYSQIVNDFQKGDIAEGYSVSREKKESFPLTVTSAQKNPTAFYLCASSIPIGGTNEKLFFGSGTQLSVL.

V is TRBV7-9 and J is TRBJ1-4, with a possible D match to TRBD1 (6 bases). The CDR3 has 15 residues. The germline gives CDR1 SEHNR, CDR2 FQNEAQ (reference sequence). Trimming took off 1 base at V and 0 bases at J, with 6 bases between the two ends. CDR3 amino acids: CASSLGTATNEKLFF. CDR3 sequence (DNA): TGTGCCAGCAGCTTAGGGACAGCAACTAATGAAAAACTGTTTTTT.

CDR3 bases: TGTGCCAGCAGTGATACAGGGGGCCAAGAGACCCAGTACTTC. This sequence encodes CASSDTGGQETQYF. This rearrangement joins TRBV27 to TRBJ2-5, with 8 bases fitting TRBD1. Germline values: CDR1 MNHEY, CDR2 SMNVEV (reference sequence). The V and J ends lost 5 bases and 1 base, in that order; junction bases with no gene match: 3. The CDR3 is 14 amino acids.

This clone was counted between two and nine times. This chain connects TRBV6-6 to TRBJ2-7, with 7 bases that match TRBD1. V trimming: 6 bases; J trimming: 2 bases; junction bases outside the gene matches: 13. This CDR3 comprises 16 residues. The germline V gene has CDR1 MNHNY and CDR2 SVGAGI (reference sequence). The CDR3: CASRHSRQGKTYEQYF. The CDR3 DNA reads TGTGCCAGCAGACACTCCCGACAGGGCAAGACCTACGAGCAGTACTTC.

This rearrangement joins TRBV9 to TRBJ2-1, with a tentative D call TRBD1 (6 bases). The CDR3 loop spans 13 amino acids. Germline V gives CDR1 SGDLS, CDR2 YYNGEE. V dropped 4 bases and J dropped 6 bases, with 11 bases sitting between them. CDR3 coding DNA: TGTGCCAGCAGCCCTCCCAGGGGCAATGAGCAGTTCTTC. Protein: CASSPPRGNEQFF.

This clone has more than one count but fewer than ten. This sequence joins TRBV2 and TRBJ2-1, with 9 positions matching TRBD2. V gave up 1 base and J gave up 4 bases; unmatched junction bases: 2. Germline V gene sequence: CDR1 SNHLY, CDR2 FYNNEI. The length of the CDR3 is 15 residues. The CDR3 DNA reads TGTGCCAGCAGTGAAGGCGGGGGGGTGTACAATGAGCAGTTCTTC. Amino acid sequence: CASSEGGGVYNEQFF.

This clone has only one observation. The gene calls are TRBV11-2 and TRBJ2-5, with 11 bases lining up with TRBD2. This CDR3 has 20 residues. The germline V gene has CDR1 SGHAT and CDR2 FQNNGV. V shed 0 bases, J shed 5 bases, and the junction held 17 bases outside the gene matches. The CDR3 loop reads CASSLEGGRWPSGGLETQYF. CDR3 DNA sequence: TGTGCCAGCAGCTTAGAGGGGGGGCGGTGGCCTAGCGGGGGGTTGGAGACCCAGTACTTC.

This chain joins TRBV6-1 and TRBJ2-7; 11 bases are a match to TRBD2. The CDR3 consists of 16 residues. The ends lost 3 bases at V and 5 bases at J; junction bases unmatched: 9. Germline loops: CDR1 MNHNS, CDR2 SASEGT. The CDR3 DNA reads as TGTGCCAGCAGTGAGTGGTTGACTAGCGGGGATGACGAGCAGTACTTC. This translates into CASSEWLTSGDDEQYF.

Points on this clone: The identical CDR3 is also encoded by other nucleotide sequences in the sample. The chain combines TRBV5-1 with TRBJ2-1; 8 bases align to TRBD2. Germline V gene sequence: CDR1 SGHRS, CDR2 YFSETQ. This CDR3 contains 15 residues. Germline trimming cut 4 bases from V and 4 bases from J; bases unmatched to any gene: 7. CDR3 in amino acids: CASSLGLADYNEQFF. In DNA form, the CDR3 reads TGCGCCAGCAGCCTCGGACTAGCAGATTACAATGAGCAGTTCTTC.

The genes are TRBV7-9 and TRBJ1-5, with 7 bases lining up with TRBD1. V lost 1 base, J lost 6 bases, and 3 bases stayed unmatched. This CDR3 has 14 amino acids. In germline, CDR1 is SEHNR, CDR2 FQNEAQ (reference sequence). The CDR3 DNA reads as TGTGCCAGCAGCTTAGGAACAGGGGCTCAGCCCCAGCATTTT. This codes for CASSLGTGAQPQHF. The full variable domain, completed using reference TRBV7-9 and TRBJ1-5, is DTGVSQNPRHKITKRGQNVTFRCDPISEHNRLYWYRQTLGQGPEFLTYFQNEAQLEKSRLLSDRFSAERPKGSFSTLEIQRTEQGDSAMYLCASSLGTGAQPQHFGDGTRLSIL.

The rearrangement joins TRBV28 to TRBJ2-7; 7 positions agree with TRBD2. Germline V gene lookup returns CDR1 MDHEN and CDR2 SYDVKM. This CDR3 is 15 amino acids long. V lost 6 bases to trimming and J lost 3 bases; unmatched junction nucleotides: 11. CDR3 DNA: TGTGCCAGCAGGCCTCCGGGACTATCATACTACGAGCAGTACTTC. Encoded protein: CASRPPGLSYYEQYF.

The V call is TRBV6-1, the J call TRBJ2-1, with D maybe TRBD2 (5 bases). Germline V gene sequence: CDR1 MNHNS, CDR2 SASEGT. The germline V and J ends were trimmed by 9 bases and 6 bases, with 9 bases remaining between them. CDR3 length equals 11 residues. In nucleotides, the CDR3 is TGTGCCAGTAGGACTTCCAATGAGCAGTTCTTC. Translating gives CASRTSNEQFF.

This chain connects TRBV7-9 to TRBJ2-1; maybe TRBD1 (7 bases). The germline V and J ends were trimmed by 7 bases and 7 bases, with 17 bases remaining between them. From germline, CDR1 is SEHNR and CDR2 FQNEAQ (reference sequence). CDR3 length equals 14 residues. DNA for the CDR3: TGTGCCAGCATAAACAGGGGAGGAGGGAATGAGCAGTTCTTC. Translating it yields CASINRGGGNEQFF. Variable domain in full (rest from reference TRBV7-9 and TRBJ2-1): DTGVSQNPRHKITKRGQNVTFRCDPISEHNRLYWYRQTLGQGPEFLTYFQNEAQLEKSRLLSDRFSAERPKGSFSTLEIQRTEQGDSAMYLCASINRGGGNEQFFGPGTRLTVL.

The chain employs TRBV28 and TRBJ2-3; D possibly corresponds to TRBD2 (5 bases). The CDR3 has 15 amino acids. Germline CDR1 reads MDHEN; CDR2 reads SYDVKM. The ends were cut back, 6 bases at V and 3 bases at J, with 16 bases in the middle. CDR3 coding DNA: TGTGCCAGCAGGAGGGCGCAATCGATTACAGATACGCAGTATTTT. Translated, it gives CASRRAQSITDTQYF.

The chain is built from TRBV25-1 and TRBJ1-2; D remains unclear. The CDR3 extends over 14 amino acids. The V end lost 2 bases, the J end lost 8 bases, and 15 bases lay between the germline ends. Germline V gene sequence: CDR1 MGHDK, CDR2 SYGVNS. The CDR3 sequence: CASSEIVQEGGYTF. The CDR3 DNA follows: TGTGCCAGCAGTGAAATCGTGCAGGAGGGAGGCTACACCTTC.

V usage is TRBV6-1 and J usage is TRBJ2-3; no reliable D call. Germline assignment: CDR1 MNHNS and CDR2 SASEGT. V was shortened by 2 bases and J by 0 bases, with 9 bases between the two germline ends. This CDR3 has 15 amino acids. CDR3 nucleotides: TGTGCCAGCAGTGAATTTGTCAGTAGCACAGATACGCAGTATTTT. Translated, it gives CASSEFVSSTDTQYF.

V and J are TRBV2 and TRBJ2-5; a possible D gene is TRBD2 (6 bases). Germline CDR1 is SNHLY and CDR2 is FYNNEI. This CDR3 has 14 residues. The V gene lost 8 bases and the J gene lost 1 base, with 14 bases spanning the gap. CDR3 DNA sequence: TGTGCCAGCTTTCTCGGGAGCCGCCAAGAGACCCAGTACTTC. Its translation: CASFLGSRQETQYF.

This sequence joins TRBV18 and TRBJ2-5, with TRBD2 matching over 8 bases. V dropped 6 bases and J dropped 5; count of bases not matched to a gene: 5. Germline V gene sequence: CDR1 KGHSH, CDR2 LQKENI. The length of the CDR3 is 13 residues. In DNA, the CDR3 is TGTGCCAGCTCCCAAAGCGGGGGTGAGACCCAGTACTTC. It is translated as CASSQSGGETQYF.

The rearrangement joins TRBV2 to TRBJ2-1; possible D gene TRBD2, 6 bases. V was pared by 8 bases and J by 5 bases, with 13 bases between. Germline-derived CDR1 and CDR2 are SNHLY and FYNNEI. The CDR3 has 13 amino acids. DNA of the CDR3: TGTGCCAGCCGGGACTCCGGGGACAATGAGCAGTTCTTC. Encoded protein: CASRDSGDNEQFF.

The V call is TRBV5-1, the J call TRBJ2-2, with D tentatively TRBD1 (5 bases). The CDR3 is 13 residues long. Trimming took off 5 bases at V and 6 bases at J, with 11 bases between the two ends. CDR1 is SGHRS and CDR2 is YFSETQ in the germline V gene. The CDR3 here is CASRDQGAGELFF. The CDR3, as DNA: TGCGCCAGCAGAGATCAGGGCGCCGGGGAGCTGTTTTTT.

A single count supports this clone. The genes are TRBV11-2 and TRBJ1-1; D unresolved. Germline values: CDR1 SGHAT, CDR2 FQNNGV. Trimming took off 5 bases at V and 3 bases at J, with 16 bases between the two ends. The CDR3 totals 15 residues. The CDR3 DNA reads as TGTGCCAGCAGCGAGGGTATCGGGCCGTACACTGAAGCTTTCTTT. As protein: CASSEGIGPYTEAFF.